The sequence of this T cell receptor (beta chain) was determined in a study of blood T cell repertoires in COVID-19. At the level of the study: Whether acute or convalescent, the COVID-19 samples came from the United States, Italy and Spain. Sources were T cells, B-cell-depleted T cells, or PBMCs; the material itself was cDNA or gDNA.

Original processing notes: Estimation of nucleated cell counts was performed using reference gene primer amplification. This table comes from immunoSEQ multiplex PCR, and its TCRdb copy is limited to in-frame clones, with some not included. The V and J calls and clone size were taken over from that table, and D and trimming were inferred from the DNA. Among about 84,000 clones listed, roughly 72% were seen once. Trimming removed 1 base at V and 5 bases at J, with 17 bases between. Germline CDR1 reads SNHLY; CDR2 reads FYNNEI. The CDR3 runs to 16 residues. The rearrangement joins TRBV2 to TRBJ1-1, with D uncertain. This sequence was found in a man aged 70 or older with acute or convalescent COVID-19. The sequencing input was peripheral blood. The CDR3 reads CASSEGGLIVGTEAFF. Written as DNA, the CDR3 is TGTGCCAGCAGTGAAGGAGGGTTAATAGTGGGGACTGAAGCTTTCTTT.